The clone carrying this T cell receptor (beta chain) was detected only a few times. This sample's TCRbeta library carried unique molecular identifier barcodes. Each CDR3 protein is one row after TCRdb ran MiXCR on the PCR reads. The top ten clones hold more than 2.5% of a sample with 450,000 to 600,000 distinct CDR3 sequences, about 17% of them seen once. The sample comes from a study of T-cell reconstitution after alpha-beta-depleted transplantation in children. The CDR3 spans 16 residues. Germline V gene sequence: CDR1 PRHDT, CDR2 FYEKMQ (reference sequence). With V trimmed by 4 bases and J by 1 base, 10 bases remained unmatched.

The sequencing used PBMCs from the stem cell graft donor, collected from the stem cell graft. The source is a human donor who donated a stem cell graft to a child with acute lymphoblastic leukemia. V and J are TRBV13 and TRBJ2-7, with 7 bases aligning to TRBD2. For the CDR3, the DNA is TGTGCCAGCAGCTCCCCCTTTACTAGCGCTTCCTACGAGCAGTACTTC. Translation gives CASSSPFTSASYEQYF.